This TCR beta chain was sequenced in a study of beta chain features in type 1 diabetes. At the level of the study: When patients were set against healthy donors, age, gender and cell yields were similar.

CDR1 and CDR2 (germline): SEHNR, FQNEAQ (reference sequence). The CDR3 spans 14 residues. Trimming removed 2 bases from V and 7 bases from J; junction bases left unmatched: 5. Sequencing targeted expressed TCRB transcripts, as all isolated RNA had been reverse transcribed. Generated by immunoSEQ multiplex PCR, the TCRdb table keeps only in-frame clones and is missing some. Of fewer than 650,000 clones in the sample, 15% to 18% were seen once. This clone was seen more than once but under ten times. Sequenced input: naive CD4+ T cells from blood. The clonotype comes from a man aged 18 to 35 in good health. V gene TRBV7-9 combines with J gene TRBJ2-1, with 7 bases lining up with TRBD1. CDR3 region: CASSLSGGGNEQFF. The CDR3 DNA reads as TGTGCCAGCAGCTTATCAGGGGGTGGGAATGAGCAGTTCTTC.